The entry below describes one TCR beta chain. The protocol was immunoSEQ multiplex PCR, while the TCRdb copy is restricted to in-frame clones and leaves out a portion. The sample lists some 70,000 clones; roughly 90% were seen once. V dropped 4 bases and J dropped 6 bases, with 11 bases sitting between them. Germline loops: CDR1 SGHRS, CDR2 YFSETQ. The CDR3 has 13 residues. The sample originates from a study of T cell changes during pregnancy in multiple sclerosis. V usage is TRBV5-1 and J usage is TRBJ2-1, with D possibly being TRBD2 (5 bases). The specimen was peripheral blood, collected after pregnancy. This TCR was sampled from a female donor in good health, enrolled as a control in a pregnancy study. As DNA, the CDR3 is TGCGCCAGCAGCGCCTCCACTAGCAATGAGCAGTTCTTC. The encoded protein is CASSASTSNEQFF.